Sequencing of this T cell receptor beta chain was carried out in a study of T cells in Graves' hyperthyroidism and ophthalmopathy. V lost 4 bases and J lost 4; bases outside the gene matches: 13. The CDR3 runs 17 residues. The V gene's germline CDR1 is MNHEY and CDR2 SMNVEV (reference sequence). This clonotype was counted a single time. At first hyperthyroidism diagnosis, before any ophthalmopathy symptoms, the blood sample was collected. What was amplified from RNA transcripts were TCR beta CDR3 regions. First-round RT-PCR targeting the TCR CDR3 was performed with the HTBI primer set. TCRdb redid the calling of the multiplex PCR reads with MiXCR, one entry per CDR3 protein. The table shows hundreds of thousands of distinct CDR3 sequences, with 15% to 18% occurring only once.

Sequences were obtained from blood. This TCR was recovered from a woman between 18 and 29 years old with Graves' hyperthyroidism that later progressed to Graves' ophthalmopathy. The chain combines TRBV27 with TRBJ2-1, with 7 bases aligning to TRBD2. The CDR3 DNA follows: TGTGCCAGCAGTTCCCCCCTAGCTAGCGGTAGGTACAATGAGCAGTTCTTC. This gives the protein CASSSPLASGRYNEQFF.